A single sample is the source of the 27 T cell receptor beta chains below, sequenced in a study of control samples from healthy donors and cancer patients. The method was immunoSEQ multiplex PCR; TCRdb's version includes in-frame clones alone and lacks a portion of them. The sample has 130,000 or so clones; roughly 94% are singletons. The sequenced sample consisted of PBMCs. These receptors originate from a man aged 55-75 years with colorectal cancer.

The chain is built from TRBV19 and TRBJ2-5; 11 bases agree with TRBD2. After removal of 4 bases from V and 5 bases from J, the junction contained 9 bases not matched to a gene. The length of the CDR3 is 16 residues. Germline lookup yields CDR1 LNHDA and CDR2 SQIVND (reference sequence). The CDR3 reads CASSNPLAGGVETQYF. In DNA, the CDR3 is TGTGCCAGTAGTAACCCCCTAGCGGGGGGCGTGGAGACCCAGTACTTC.

The J gene is TRBJ1-4, the V gene TRBV18; possibly TRBD1 for D (5 bases). Germline-derived CDR1 and CDR2 are KGHSH and LQKENI. The CDR3 is made up of 14 amino acids. With 6 bases removed from V and 4 bases from J, the gap between germline ends came to 12 bases. CDR3 amino acids: CASSPIRGNEKLFF. CDR3 nucleotides: TGTGCCAGCTCTCCCATAAGGGGTAATGAAAAACTGTTTTTT.

CDR3 coding DNA: TGTGCCAGCAGCACGTTACAGGGCCTCTCTCTCTCTGGGGCCAACGTCCTGACTTTC. It yields the protein CASSTLQGLSLSGANVLTF. The chain carries TRBV5-6 and TRBJ2-6; D might be TRBD1 (6 bases). Looked up from germline, CDR1 is SGHDT and CDR2 is YYEEEE. The CDR3 has 19 residues. V gave up 4 bases and J gave up 0 bases, with 20 bases separating them.

This chain joins TRBV19 and TRBJ2-3; D is unresolved. Germline CDR1 LNHDA, CDR2 SQIVND (reference sequence). The ends were cut back, 1 base at V and 6 bases at J, with 14 bases in the middle. This CDR3 has 15 residues. The CDR3 sequence: CASSIGGSLGDTQYF. In DNA, the CDR3 is TGTGCCAGTAGTATAGGAGGCTCTTTGGGCGATACGCAGTATTTT.

The rearrangement joins TRBV6-5 to TRBJ1-5; no definite D call. V lost 6 bases, J lost 7 bases, and 19 bases lay in between. Germline assignment: CDR1 MNHEY and CDR2 SVGAGI. The CDR3 extends over 15 amino acids. The CDR3 DNA is TGTGCCAGCAGCCCCTCTTACAGACTGGAGCAGCCCCAGCATTTT. Its protein is CASSPSYRLEQPQHF.

The chain joins TRBV6-2 or TRBV6-3 to TRBJ1-5; D may be TRBD1 (5 bases). CDR1 is MNHEY, CDR2 SVGEGT, per germline. V shed 2 bases and J shed 3 bases, with 8 bases lying between them. This CDR3 comprises 14 residues. The CDR3 reads CASSYRGPNQPQHF. In nucleotides, the CDR3 is TGTGCCAGCAGTTACCGGGGCCCCAATCAGCCCCAGCATTTT.

The chain couples TRBV9 to TRBJ2-3; 8 bases are shared with TRBD1. V lost 4 bases to trimming and J lost 5 bases; unmatched junction nucleotides: 9. From germline, CDR1 is SGDLS and CDR2 YYNGEE. This CDR3 contains 15 residues. The CDR3 region has the DNA TGTGCCAGCAGCCCACGGACAGGGTTTGTAGATACGCAGTATTTT. This sequence encodes CASSPRTGFVDTQYF.

CDR3 loop: CASSIGTTLSGNEQFF. The CDR3, as DNA: TGCGCCAGCAGCATTGGGACAACCCTCTCGGGCAATGAGCAGTTCTTC. This chain joins TRBV5-1 and TRBJ2-1; the D gene is possibly TRBD1 (6 bases). Looked up from germline, CDR1 is SGHRS and CDR2 is YFSETQ. This CDR3 spans 16 amino acids. V dropped 4 bases and J dropped 6 bases, with 20 bases sitting between them.

The V call is TRBV10-3, the J call TRBJ1-2; 9 bases agree with TRBD1. V shed 5 bases and J 7 bases; nucleotides not matched to a gene: 8. Germline V gene lookup returns CDR1 ENHRY and CDR2 SYGVKD. CDR3 length equals 14 residues. Here the CDR3 reads CAISSTGQGFGYTF. The CDR3 DNA reads TGTGCCATCAGTTCTACGGGACAGGGTTTTGGCTACACCTTC.

The V call is TRBV5-6, the J call TRBJ2-3; D is possibly TRBD1 (6 bases). The CDR3 sequence is 15 residues long. V was cut by 4 bases and J by 4 bases, with 16 bases left in between. Germline CDR1 reads SGHDT; CDR2 reads YYEEEE. The CDR3 region is CASSHDRRPADTQYF. In nucleotides, the CDR3 is TGTGCCAGCAGCCATGACAGGCGGCCGGCAGATACGCAGTATTTT. Variable domain in full (rest from reference TRBV5-6 and TRBJ2-3): DAGVTQSPTHLIKTRGQQVTLRCSPKSGHDTVSWYQQALGQGPQFIFQYYEEEERQRGNFPDRFSGHQFPNYSSELNVNALLLGDSALYLCASSHDRRPADTQYFGPGTRLTVL.

The chain carries TRBV29-1 and TRBJ2-5, with D possibly matching TRBD1 (6 bases). Germline loops: CDR1 SQVTM, CDR2 ANQGSEA. CDR3 size: 13 residues. Trimming took 7 bases from V and 5 from J, leaving 17 bases between them. As DNA, the CDR3 is TGCAGCGCCCAAGGGGGTTGGGGGGAGACCCAGTACTTC. Its protein product is CSAQGGWGETQYF.

The chain carries TRBV28 and TRBJ1-6; D unresolved. V shed 0 bases and J shed 5 bases, with 5 bases lying between them. Germline V lookup: CDR1 MDHEN, CDR2 SYDVKM. This CDR3 has 14 residues. CDR3 sequence reads: CASSLWDDNSPLHF. The CDR3 nucleotides read TGTGCCAGCAGTTTATGGGACGATAATTCACCCCTCCACTTT.

The chain is built from TRBV18 and TRBJ1-2, with a possible D match to TRBD1 (5 bases). The CDR3 runs 13 residues. Trimming left V 4 bases short and J 6 bases short, with 12 bases between. CDR1 is KGHSH, CDR2 LQKENI, per germline. The CDR3 DNA follows: TGTGCCAGCTCACGACCGGGAGGGGATGGCTACACCTTC. Translating it yields CASSRPGGDGYTF. The full variable domain, in which reference TRBV18 and TRBJ1-2 provide the parts outside the CDR3, is NAGVMQNPRHLVRRRGQEARLRCSPMKGHSHVYWYRQLPEEGLKFMVYLQKENIIDESGMPKERFSAEFPKEGPSILRIQQVVRGDSAAYFCASSRPGGDGYTFGSGTRLTVV.

The chain is built from TRBV2 and TRBJ1-1; TRBD1 matches 7 bases. CDR1 and CDR2 (germline): SNHLY, FYNNEI. J gave up 1 base and V 4 bases, and 6 bases lay outside the gene matches. The CDR3 has 15 amino acids. CDR3 coding DNA: TGTGCCAGCAGTGTGGAGGGGGCGCGGAACACTGAAGCTTTCTTT. Translating gives CASSVEGARNTEAFF.

The chain is built from TRBV7-9 and TRBJ1-4, with TRBD1 matching 8 bases. CDR3 length equals 16 residues. Germline V gene sequence: CDR1 SEHNR, CDR2 FQNEAQ (reference sequence). V shed 1 base and J 7 bases; nucleotides not matched to a gene: 8. DNA for the CDR3: TGTGCCAGCAGCTTAGGTCAAGGACAGGGCGGTGAAAAACTGTTTTTT. Translating gives CASSLGQGQGGEKLFF.

This clone was observed a single time. V and J are TRBV6-6 and TRBJ1-2, with 12 positions matching TRBD1. The J segment lost 3 bases and the V segment lost 5 bases, leaving 1 base of the junction unmatched. The germline gives CDR1 MNHNY, CDR2 SVGAGI (reference sequence). The CDR3 runs 14 residues. The CDR3 reads CASSGTGGDYGYTF. In nucleotides, the CDR3 is TGTGCCAGCAGTGGGACAGGGGGCGACTATGGCTACACCTTC.

This chain joins TRBV7-2 and TRBJ2-7, with D perhaps matching TRBD1 (7 bases). V lost 1 base and J lost 7, with 23 bases in between. The CDR3 is made up of 17 amino acids. Germline V lookup: CDR1 SGHTA, CDR2 FQGNSA. The CDR3 is CASSLGLQGGLPQEQYF. The CDR3 bases are TGTGCCAGCAGCTTAGGCCTTCAGGGGGGACTTCCCCAGGAGCAGTACTTC.

V is TRBV11-2 and J is TRBJ1-2; D not resolved. Deletions cut 3 bases from V and 4 bases from J, with 18 bases between. The CDR3 is made up of 16 amino acids. The germline V gene has CDR1 SGHAT and CDR2 FQNNGV. The CDR3 region is CASSLATGEGFYGYTF. The CDR3 bases are TGTGCCAGCAGCTTGGCAACCGGGGAGGGTTTCTATGGCTACACCTTC.

The V gene is TRBV5-4, the J gene TRBJ1-4, with 9 bases lining up with TRBD1. CDR1 is SGHNT and CDR2 is YYREEE in the germline V gene (reference sequence). V dropped 3 bases and J dropped 8; count of bases not matched to a gene: 8. CDR3 size: 15 residues. The CDR3 sequence: CASSSPGQGNEKLFF. CDR3 DNA sequence: TGTGCCAGCAGCTCTCCGGGACAGGGTAACGAAAAACTGTTTTTT.

The chain carries TRBV12-3 or TRBV12-4 and TRBJ1-1, with a weak D call TRBD1 (5 bases). The ends were cut back, 3 bases at V and 3 bases at J, with 8 bases in the middle. CDR3 length equals 13 residues. The CDR3 coding sequence is TGTGCCAGCAGTTTGCGGGGCCACACTGAAGCTTTCTTT. It is translated as CASSLRGHTEAFF.

The genes are TRBV10-3 and TRBJ1-1, with D unclear. Trimming cost V 7 bases and J 3 bases, with 18 bases left between them. The CDR3 has 15 residues. Germline lookup yields CDR1 ENHRY and CDR2 SYGVKD. CDR3 loop: CAIKKVPESHTEAFF. For the CDR3, the DNA is TGTGCCATCAAGAAGGTACCGGAGTCGCACACTGAAGCTTTCTTT.

This rearrangement joins TRBV9 to TRBJ1-1, with D hard to call. The CDR3 contains 19 residues. Trimming pared 3 bases from V and 0 bases from J, leaving 24 bases between. Germline V lookup: CDR1 SGDLS, CDR2 YYNGEE. CDR3 sequence (DNA): TGTGCCAGCAGCGGCTCGGGCGAATTTGTTACAGTTATGAACACTGAAGCTTTCTTT. The encoded protein is CASSGSGEFVTVMNTEAFF.

The chain combines TRBV2 with TRBJ2-1; 7 bases are a match to TRBD2. Germline CDR1 is SNHLY and CDR2 is FYNNEI. Trimming took 6 bases from V and 0 from J; bases not matched to a gene: 11. The CDR3 spans 17 residues. CDR3 sequence reads: CASSPPPGLHSYNEQFF. The DNA for the CDR3 is TGTGCCAGCAGCCCTCCCCCGGGACTACACTCCTACAATGAGCAGTTCTTC.

The genes are TRBV29-1 and TRBJ1-1, with a weak D call TRBD1 (6 bases). Germline CDR1 and CDR2: SQVTM and ANQGSEA. The CDR3 is 14 residues long. Trimming took 3 bases from V and 1 from J, leaving 12 bases between them. The CDR3 bases are TGCAGCGTTGAGCCGACAGGCTGGAACACTGAAGCTTTCTTT. Amino acids: CSVEPTGWNTEAFF. Together with reference TRBV29-1 and TRBJ1-1, the CDR3 gives the full variable domain: SAVISQKPSRDICQRGTSLTIQCQVDSQVTMMFWYRQQPGQSLTLIATANQGSEATYESGFVIDKFPISRPNLTFSTLTVSNMSPEDSSIYLCSVEPTGWNTEAFFGQGTRLTVV.

J is TRBJ1-1 and V is TRBV12-3 or TRBV12-4, with D hard to call. The CDR3 contains 12 residues. The V end was cut by 1 base, the J end by 8 bases, with 8 bases between. The CDR3: CASSLGPGEAFF. The CDR3 region has the DNA TGTGCCAGCAGTTTAGGCCCCGGGGAAGCTTTCTTT.

V usage is TRBV6-2 or TRBV6-3 and J usage is TRBJ1-2; tentative D call: TRBD1 (5 bases). The CDR3 totals 12 residues. Per the germline V gene, CDR1 is MNHEY and CDR2 is SVGEGT. V was trimmed by 3 bases and J by 8 bases, leaving 10 bases between them. The CDR3 sequence is CASSYEGLGYTF. The CDR3 coding sequence is TGTGCCAGCAGTTATGAGGGACTCGGCTACACCTTC.

J is TRBJ2-3 and V is TRBV3-1 (or the pseudogene TRBV3-2); D is unresolved. Germline V gene data show CDR1 as LGHDT and CDR2 as YNNKEL (reference sequence). This CDR3 is built from 12 residues. Trimming took off 1 base at V and 8 bases at J, with 7 bases between the two ends. The CDR3 loop reads CASSQVWGTQYF. The CDR3 region has the DNA TGTGCCAGCAGCCAAGTGTGGGGTACGCAGTATTTT.